The rows below give T cell receptor beta chains drawn from one sample of a study of shared clonotypes between healthy human individuals. Here immunoSEQ multiplex PCR was the method, and the copy in TCRdb shows in-frame clones only, minus some. The repertoire consists of approximately 100,000 clones, with about 63% occurring once and the leading ten covering 24%. Material for sequencing was memory CD8+ T cells sorted from blood. These receptors all come from a young woman in good health. Both conserved end residues are part of each CDR3. D genes are given only for firm matches. The size field is filled for only some rows; it gives once, few, many or a size class.

clone size,V gene,J gene,D gene,CDR3 protein,CDR3 DNA
few,TRBV2,TRBJ1-1,TRBD1,CASSFRQGVSMNTEAFF,TGTGCCAGCAGTTTCCGACAGGGGGTGTCGATGAACACTGAAGCTTTCTTT
-,TRBV5-6,TRBJ1-2,-,CASSYSTPGGGYTF,TGTGCCAGCAGCTATTCGACACCAGGAGGGGGCTACACCTTC
-,TRBV1,TRBJ2-7,-,CTSSQEVAYEQYF,TGCACCAGCAGCCAAGAAGTGGCCTACGAGCAGTACTTC
-,TRBV21-1,TRBJ1-6,-,CASSIRDRDNSPLHF,TGTGCCAGCAGCATCCGGGACAGGGATAATTCACCCCTCCACTTT
-,TRBV7-9,TRBJ1-2,-,CASSLAWRIYGYTF,TGTGCCAGCAGCTTAGCTTGGCGGATCTATGGCTACACCTTC
-,TRBV28,TRBJ2-4,TRBD1,CASSVDRGTIVDIQYF,TGTGCCAGCAGTGTGGACAGGGGCACGATTGTGGACATTCAGTACTTC
-,TRBV19,TRBJ2-1,TRBD2,CASTWDSGVYNEQFF,TGTGCCAGTACATGGGATAGCGGGGTCTACAATGAGCAGTTCTTC
-,TRBV29-1,TRBJ2-6,-,CSAYSGANVLTF,TGCAGCGCCTACTCTGGGGCCAACGTCCTGACTTTC
-,TRBV9,TRBJ2-7,-,CASSQGYEQYF,TGTGCCAGCAGCCAGGGTTACGAGCAGTACTTC
-,TRBV5-1,TRBJ1-2,-,CASSLLGRNYGYTF,TGCGCCAGCAGCTTGTTAGGACGGAACTATGGCTACACCTTC